The 21 T cell receptor beta chains below all came from one sample that was sequenced in a study of T cells after posttransplantation cyclophosphamide. The method was immunoSEQ multiplex PCR; TCRdb's version includes in-frame clones alone and lacks a portion of them. Captured here are about 12,000 clones, none seen once; the top ten comprise about 7.1%. The sample was PBMCs. Receptors originate from a woman aged 40 to 50 in good health, CMV-negative, and a related stem cell transplant donor.

The table lists this clone with many counts. The chain has TRBV5-1 and TRBJ2-3; TRBD1 matches 7 bases. V lost 3 bases to trimming and J lost 3 bases; unmatched junction nucleotides: 7. Per germline, CDR1 SGHRS and CDR2 YFSETQ. This CDR3 contains 15 residues. The CDR3 nucleotides are TGCGCCAGCAGCTCCGACAGGGCCGGGACAGATACGCAGTATTTT. It codes for CASSSDRAGTDTQYF.

This clone was seen ten or more times. The chain combines TRBV25-1 with TRBJ2-3, with a tentative D call TRBD1 (5 bases). The germline gives CDR1 MGHDK, CDR2 SYGVNS. There are 13 residues in the CDR3. V was clipped by 8 bases and J by 5 bases, with 14 bases between them. CDR3 in amino acids: CASPTRQRDTQYF. The CDR3 coding sequence is TGTGCCAGCCCAACTCGACAGCGAGATACGCAGTATTTT.

In this sample, this clone turned up many times. This chain links TRBV12-3 or TRBV12-4 with TRBJ1-1; perhaps TRBD1 as D (5 bases). This CDR3 has 14 residues. V was trimmed by 5 bases and J by 1 base, leaving 11 bases between them. The CDR3: CASSPQAANTEAFF. In DNA, the CDR3 is TGTGCCAGCAGTCCACAGGCCGCGAACACTGAAGCTTTCTTT.

The rearrangement joins TRBV11-2 to TRBJ2-4; 10 nucleotides match TRBD1. This CDR3 is built from 17 residues. The germline V gene encodes CDR1 SGHAT and CDR2 FQNNGV. Germline trimming cut 5 bases from V and 1 base from J; bases unmatched to any gene: 8. CDR3 DNA: TGTGCCAGCAGCCTAAGGACAGGGGGGCTGGCCAAAAACATTCAGTACTTC. This gives the protein CASSLRTGGLAKNIQYF.

The table lists this clone with many counts. The chain carries TRBV12-3 or TRBV12-4 and TRBJ1-4; 8 bases agree with TRBD1. J lost 8 bases, V lost 5 bases, and 7 bases had no gene match. CDR3 size: 14 residues. DNA of the CDR3: TGTGCCAGCAGTCCACAGGGGGGCCGGGAAAAACTGTTTTTT. It translates to CASSPQGGREKLFF.

This clone was counted many times. The chain couples TRBV6-5 to TRBJ1-3; D call uncertain. CDR1 is MNHEY, CDR2 SVGAGI, per germline. The CDR3 loop spans 15 amino acids. Deletions cut 4 bases from V and 0 bases from J, with 10 bases between. CDR3 DNA: TGTGCCAGCAGTTCCACTGCGAGCTCTGGAAACACCATATATTTT. It yields the protein CASSSTASSGNTIYF.

This clone was detected many times. The chain uses TRBV12-3 or TRBV12-4 and TRBJ2-7, with 16 bases fitting TRBD2. There are 17 residues in the CDR3. Trimming took 5 bases from V and 5 from J; bases not matched to a gene: 9. The CDR3 protein is CASSITGLAGGPDEQYF. The CDR3 DNA is TGTGCCAGCAGTATTACGGGACTAGCGGGGGGGCCCGACGAGCAGTACTTC.

The chain combines TRBV28 with TRBJ2-5; D perhaps matches TRBD1 (7 bases). The DNA end is a closer match to TRBJ2-7, so the J assignment may be wrong. The CDR3 sequence is 12 residues long. CDR1 is MDHEN and CDR2 is SYDVKM in the germline V gene. This CDR3 is CASRQGRYEQYF. CDR3 coding DNA: TGTGCCAGCAGACAGGGGAGGTACGAGCAGTACTTC.

This clone was recorded many times. This chain connects TRBV30 to TRBJ1-5; possible D gene TRBD1, 6 bases. Trimming stripped 1 base from V and 5 bases from J, with 12 bases between. The germline V gene has CDR1 GTSNPN and CDR2 SVGIG (reference sequence). This CDR3 region has 14 residues. CDR3 residues: CAWSARGGYQPQHF. For the CDR3, the DNA is TGTGCCTGGAGTGCCAGGGGCGGTTATCAGCCCCAGCATTTT.

This clone showed up many times. The chain couples TRBV30 to TRBJ1-1; TRBD1 might be the D (5 bases). The V and J ends lost 3 bases and 7 bases respectively, with 9 bases between them. The CDR3 contains 11 residues. Germline CDR1 GTSNPN, CDR2 SVGIG (reference sequence). This CDR3 is CAWSEQVEAFF. The CDR3 region has the DNA TGTGCCTGGAGCGAACAGGTTGAAGCTTTCTTT.

This clone was observed a few times. The chain links TRBV30 to TRBJ1-5; 9 nucleotides align to TRBD1. The germline gives CDR1 GTSNPN, CDR2 SVGIG (reference sequence). The CDR3 sequence is 15 residues long. V shed 0 bases, J shed 10 bases, and the junction held 10 bases outside the gene matches. The CDR3 sequence is CAWSVGGQGLIPQHF. The DNA of the CDR3 is TGTGCCTGGAGTGTTGGTGGACAGGGGCTAATTCCCCAGCATTTT.

This clone was detected ten times or more. The rearrangement joins TRBV7-2 to TRBJ2-6; perhaps TRBD1 as D (6 bases). In germline, CDR1 is SGHTA, CDR2 FQGNSA. The germline V and J ends were trimmed by 5 bases and 1 base, with 9 bases remaining between them. This CDR3 spans 15 amino acids. The DNA for the CDR3 is TGTGCCAGCAGCGTCGGACAGTCTGGGGCCAACGTCCTGACTTTC. Translated, it gives CASSVGQSGANVLTF.

This clone was seen many times. This sequence joins TRBV2 and TRBJ2-2, with D possibly being TRBD2 (5 bases). Trimming removed 3 bases from V and 2 bases from J, with 10 bases in between. The CDR3 consists of 15 residues. Germline V lookup: CDR1 SNHLY, CDR2 FYNNEI. In DNA, the CDR3 is TGTGCCAGCAGTGATGGACGGACTAACACCGGGGAGCTGTTTTTT. Amino acid sequence: CASSDGRTNTGELFF.

This clone was seen many times. This chain connects TRBV7-2 to TRBJ1-3; 8 bases match TRBD1. CDR1 SGHTA and CDR2 FQGNSA come from the germline V gene. CDR3 length equals 14 residues. V lost 2 bases, J lost 8 bases, and 5 bases stayed unmatched. The CDR3 loop reads CASSLIQGADTIYF. The CDR3 DNA reads TGTGCCAGCAGCTTAATCCAGGGGGCTGACACCATATATTTT.

This clone showed up just a few times. CDR3 DNA: TGTGCCAGCAGTTTGAGCGAAGAGACCCAGTACTTC. Protein: CASSLSEETQYF. The J gene is TRBJ2-5, the V gene TRBV25-1, with unresolved D. Deletions cut 5 bases from V and 3 bases from J, with 7 bases between. This CDR3 is built from 12 residues. Looked up from germline, CDR1 is MGHDK and CDR2 is SYGVNS.

Ten or more counts support this clone. The CDR3 nucleotides are TGCGCCAGCAGCTTTGCTGGGACAGACACCGGGGAGCTGTTTTTT. It codes for CASSFAGTDTGELFF. The chain combines TRBV5-1 with TRBJ2-2, with 7 nucleotides matching TRBD1. The V gene's germline CDR1 is SGHRS and CDR2 YFSETQ. V lost 2 bases, J lost 3 bases, and 4 bases stayed unmatched. CDR3 size: 15 residues. Variable domain in full (rest from reference TRBV5-1 and TRBJ2-2): KAGVTQTPRYLIKTRGQQVTLSCSPISGHRSVSWYQQTPGQGLQFLFEYFSETQRNKGNFPGRFSGRQFSNSRSEMNVSTLELGDSALYLCASSFAGTDTGELFFGEGSRLTVL.

This clone came up many times. The chain carries TRBV6-1 and TRBJ2-1; 11 nucleotides align to TRBD2. From germline, CDR1 is MNHNS and CDR2 SASEGT. This CDR3 has 15 residues. Unmatched junction bases numbered 8, after V lost 5 bases and J lost 8 bases. The CDR3: CASSFQGTSGHEQFF. The CDR3 bases are TGTGCCAGCAGTTTCCAAGGGACTAGCGGCCATGAGCAGTTCTTC.

This clone occurred many times. V gene TRBV6-5 combines with J gene TRBJ1-3; no clear D. V lost 7 bases to trimming and J lost 7 bases, with 11 bases between them. Germline V gives CDR1 MNHEY, CDR2 SVGAGI. The CDR3 is made up of 12 amino acids. The CDR3, as DNA: TGTGCCAGCATATCAGTTTCGAACACCATATATTTT. Translated: CASISVSNTIYF.

There are many counts of this clone. This chain connects TRBV18 to TRBJ2-5, with D maybe TRBD1 (6 bases). Germline V gene lookup returns CDR1 KGHSH and CDR2 LQKENI. The CDR3 totals 17 residues. Trimming shortened V by 5 bases and J by 2 bases, and 21 bases separated the two germline ends. In DNA, the CDR3 is TGTGCCAGCTCAATCTCACGATCGCGGACAGCACAAGAGACCCAGTACTTC. This encodes CASSISRSRTAQETQYF. Variable domain in full (rest from reference TRBV18 and TRBJ2-5): NAGVMQNPRHLVRRRGQEARLRCSPMKGHSHVYWYRQLPEEGLKFMVYLQKENIIDESGMPKERFSAEFPKEGPSILRIQQVVRGDSAAYFCASSISRSRTAQETQYFGPGTRLLVL.

This clone appeared many times. This rearrangement joins TRBV7-3 to TRBJ2-1; tentative D call: TRBD1 (6 bases). Germline loops: CDR1 SGHTA, CDR2 FQGTGA. V lost 6 bases and J lost 6, with 12 bases in between. The CDR3 covers 13 residues. DNA of the CDR3: TGTGCCAGCAGTTCCGGGACAACCAATGAGCAGTTCTTC. Amino acids: CASSSGTTNEQFF.

This clone was found many times. The V gene is TRBV7-9, the J gene TRBJ1-2; maybe TRBD1 (6 bases). The germline V gene encodes CDR1 SEHNR and CDR2 FQNEAQ (reference sequence). This CDR3 spans 16 amino acids. Trimming shortened V by 5 bases and J by 3 bases, and 19 bases separated the two germline ends. The CDR3 spells CASSVVGADQDYGYTF. The CDR3 DNA reads TGTGCCAGCAGCGTCGTGGGGGCAGACCAGGACTATGGCTACACCTTC. The whole variable domain, filled in from reference TRBV7-9 and TRBJ1-2, reads DTGVSQNPRHKITKRGQNVTFRCDPISEHNRLYWYRQTLGQGPEFLTYFQNEAQLEKSRLLSDRFSAERPKGSFSTLEIQRTEQGDSAMYLCASSVVGADQDYGYTFGSGTRLTVV.